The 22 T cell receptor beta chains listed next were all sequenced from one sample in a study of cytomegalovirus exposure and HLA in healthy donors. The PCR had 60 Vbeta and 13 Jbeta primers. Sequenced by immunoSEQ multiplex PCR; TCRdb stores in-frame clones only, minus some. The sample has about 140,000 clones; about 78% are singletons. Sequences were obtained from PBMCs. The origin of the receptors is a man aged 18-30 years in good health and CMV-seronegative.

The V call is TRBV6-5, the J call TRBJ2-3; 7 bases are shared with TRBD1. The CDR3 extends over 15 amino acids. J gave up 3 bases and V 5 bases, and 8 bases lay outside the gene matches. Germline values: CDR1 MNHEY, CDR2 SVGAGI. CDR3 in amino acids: CASSRQGRETDTQYF. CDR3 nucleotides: TGTGCCAGCAGTCGACAGGGCAGGGAAACAGATACGCAGTATTTT.

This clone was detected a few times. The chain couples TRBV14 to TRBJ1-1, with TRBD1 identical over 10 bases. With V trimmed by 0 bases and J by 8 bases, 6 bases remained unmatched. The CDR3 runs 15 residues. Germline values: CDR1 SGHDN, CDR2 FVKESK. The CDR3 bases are TGTGCCAGCAGCCAAGATCGAGACAGGGGGCGCGAAGCTTTCTTT. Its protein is CASSQDRDRGREAFF. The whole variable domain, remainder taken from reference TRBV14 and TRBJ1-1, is EAGVTQFPSHSVIEKGQTVTLRCDPISGHDNLYWYRRVMGKEIKFLLHFVKESKQDESGMPNNRFLAERTGGTYSTLKVQPAELEDSGVYFCASSQDRDRGREAFFGQGTRLTVV.

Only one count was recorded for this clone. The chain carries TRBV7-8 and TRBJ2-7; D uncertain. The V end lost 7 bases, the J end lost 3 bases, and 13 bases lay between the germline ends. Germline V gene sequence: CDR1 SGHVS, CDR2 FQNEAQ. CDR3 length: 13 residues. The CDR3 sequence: CASTPRWSYEQYF. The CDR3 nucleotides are TGTGCCAGCACTCCGCGGTGGAGCTACGAGCAGTACTTC.

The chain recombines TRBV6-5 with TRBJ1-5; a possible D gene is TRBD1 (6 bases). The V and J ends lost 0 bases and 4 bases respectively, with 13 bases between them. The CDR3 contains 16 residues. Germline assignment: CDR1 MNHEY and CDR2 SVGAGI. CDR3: CASSYSGRGENQPQHF. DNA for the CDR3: TGTGCCAGCAGTTACTCTGGCAGGGGCGAAAATCAGCCCCAGCATTTT.

CDR3 amino acids: CASSQTSGGGGEQFF. In nucleotides, the CDR3 is TGTGCCAGCAGTCAGACTAGCGGGGGGGGCGGTGAGCAGTTCTTC. The rearrangement links TRBV27 to TRBJ2-1; TRBD2 matches at 14 bases. The germline V gene has CDR1 MNHEY and CDR2 SMNVEV (reference sequence). The CDR3 loop spans 15 amino acids. Losses at the gene ends were 5 bases for V and 9 bases for J; bases not matched to a gene: 6.

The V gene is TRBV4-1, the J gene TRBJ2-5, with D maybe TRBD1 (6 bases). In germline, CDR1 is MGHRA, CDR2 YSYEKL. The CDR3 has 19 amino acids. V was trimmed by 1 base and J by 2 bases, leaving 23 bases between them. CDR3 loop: CASSQVTGSMGAKQETQYF. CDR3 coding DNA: TGCGCCAGCAGCCAAGTTACGGGCTCCATGGGGGCTAAGCAAGAGACCCAGTACTTC.

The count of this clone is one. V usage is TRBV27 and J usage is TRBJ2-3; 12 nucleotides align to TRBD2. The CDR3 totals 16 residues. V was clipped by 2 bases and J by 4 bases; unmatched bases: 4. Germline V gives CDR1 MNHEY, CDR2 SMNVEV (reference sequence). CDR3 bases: TGTGCCAGCAGTTTAACCCTAGCGGGAGGGGCAGATACGCAGTATTTT. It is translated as CASSLTLAGGADTQYF.

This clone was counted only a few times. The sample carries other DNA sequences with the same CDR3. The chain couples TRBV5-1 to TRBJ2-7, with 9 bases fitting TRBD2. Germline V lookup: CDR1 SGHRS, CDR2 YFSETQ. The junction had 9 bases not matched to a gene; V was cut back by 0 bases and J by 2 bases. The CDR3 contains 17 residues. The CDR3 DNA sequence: TGCGCCAGCAGCTTGGACCTAGCGGGATACAGTCCCTACGAGCAGTACTTC. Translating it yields CASSLDLAGYSPYEQYF.

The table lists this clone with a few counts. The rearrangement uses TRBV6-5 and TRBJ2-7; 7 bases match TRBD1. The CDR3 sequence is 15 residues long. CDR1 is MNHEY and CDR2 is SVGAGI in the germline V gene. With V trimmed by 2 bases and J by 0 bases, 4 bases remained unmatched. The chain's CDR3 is CASSYGTATSYEQYF. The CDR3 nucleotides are TGTGCCAGCAGTTACGGGACAGCCACCTCCTACGAGCAGTACTTC.

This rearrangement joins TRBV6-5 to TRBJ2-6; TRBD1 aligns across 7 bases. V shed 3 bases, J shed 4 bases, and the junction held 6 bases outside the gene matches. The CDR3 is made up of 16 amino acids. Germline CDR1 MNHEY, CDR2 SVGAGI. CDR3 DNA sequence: TGTGCCAGCAGTTATTCCGGGACAGCCGGGGCCAACGTCCTGACTTTC. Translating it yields CASSYSGTAGANVLTF.

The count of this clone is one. The CDR3 coding sequence is TGTGCCAGCAGGCCTACAGGGTTCGGGACCCAGTACTTC. The encoded protein is CASRPTGFGTQYF. The genes are TRBV6-5 and TRBJ2-5, with D tentatively TRBD1 (6 bases). Trimming took 6 bases from V and 7 from J, leaving 15 bases between them. Germline CDR1 is MNHEY and CDR2 is SVGAGI. The CDR3 is made up of 13 amino acids.

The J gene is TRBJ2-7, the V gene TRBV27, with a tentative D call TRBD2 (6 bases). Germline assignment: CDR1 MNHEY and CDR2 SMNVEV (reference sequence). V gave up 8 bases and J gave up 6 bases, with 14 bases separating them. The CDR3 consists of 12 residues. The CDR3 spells CASGWRGGEQYF. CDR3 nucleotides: TGTGCCAGCGGCTGGAGGGGCGGCGAGCAGTACTTC.

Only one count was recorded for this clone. The CDR3 loop reads CASRLGTGVTGELFF. The CDR3 nucleotides are TGTGCCAGCAGACTAGGGACAGGGGTTACCGGGGAGCTGTTTTTT. V and J are TRBV7-9 and TRBJ2-2, with TRBD1 matching 10 bases. V gave up 6 bases and J gave up 5 bases; unmatched junction bases: 6. The CDR3 has 15 residues. Germline V CDR1 and CDR2: SEHNR, FQNEAQ (reference sequence).

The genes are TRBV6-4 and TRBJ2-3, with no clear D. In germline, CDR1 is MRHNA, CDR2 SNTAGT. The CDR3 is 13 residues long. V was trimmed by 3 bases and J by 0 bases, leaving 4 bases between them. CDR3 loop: CASSEASTDTQYF. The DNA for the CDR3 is TGTGCCAGCAGTGAAGCTAGCACAGATACGCAGTATTTT.

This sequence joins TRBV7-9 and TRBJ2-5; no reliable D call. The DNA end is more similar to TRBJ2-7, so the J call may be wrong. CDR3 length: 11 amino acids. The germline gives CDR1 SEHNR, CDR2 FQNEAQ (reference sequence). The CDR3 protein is CASSPVYEQYF. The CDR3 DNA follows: TGTGCCAGCAGCCCCGTGTACGAGCAGTACTTC.

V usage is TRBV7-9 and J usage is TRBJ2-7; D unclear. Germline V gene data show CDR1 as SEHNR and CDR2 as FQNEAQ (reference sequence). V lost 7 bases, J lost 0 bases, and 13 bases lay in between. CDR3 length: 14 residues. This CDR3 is CASTPASSSYEQYF. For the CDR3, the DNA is TGTGCCAGCACCCCAGCATCTAGCTCCTACGAGCAGTACTTC.

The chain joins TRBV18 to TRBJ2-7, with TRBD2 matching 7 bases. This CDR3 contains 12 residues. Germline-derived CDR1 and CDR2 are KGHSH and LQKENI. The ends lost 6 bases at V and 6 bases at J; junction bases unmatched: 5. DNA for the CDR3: TGTGCCAGCTCCCCCGGGGGGACCGAGCAGTACTTC. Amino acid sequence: CASSPGGTEQYF.

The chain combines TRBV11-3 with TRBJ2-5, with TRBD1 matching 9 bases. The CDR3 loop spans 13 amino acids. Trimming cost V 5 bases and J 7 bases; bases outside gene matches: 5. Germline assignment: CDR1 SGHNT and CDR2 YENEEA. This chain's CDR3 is CASSEPGQGTQYF. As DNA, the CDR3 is TGTGCCAGCAGCGAACCGGGACAGGGGACCCAGTACTTC.

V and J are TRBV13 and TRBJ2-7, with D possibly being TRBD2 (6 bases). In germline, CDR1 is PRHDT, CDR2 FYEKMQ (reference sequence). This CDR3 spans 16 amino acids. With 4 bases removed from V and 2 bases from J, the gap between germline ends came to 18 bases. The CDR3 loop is CASSSPPGELAYEQYF. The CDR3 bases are TGTGCCAGCAGCTCCCCTCCGGGAGAGTTGGCCTACGAGCAGTACTTC.

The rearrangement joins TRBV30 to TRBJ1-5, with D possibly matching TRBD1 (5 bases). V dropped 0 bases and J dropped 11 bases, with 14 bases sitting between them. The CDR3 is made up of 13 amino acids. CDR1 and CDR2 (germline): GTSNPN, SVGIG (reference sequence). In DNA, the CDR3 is TGTGCCTGGAGTGTTGGGGCCCACACTTCCCAGCATTTT. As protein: CAWSVGAHTSQHF.

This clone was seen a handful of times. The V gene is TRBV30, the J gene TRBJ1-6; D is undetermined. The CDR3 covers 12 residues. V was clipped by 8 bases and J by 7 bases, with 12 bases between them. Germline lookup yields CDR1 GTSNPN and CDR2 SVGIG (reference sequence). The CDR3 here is CARLEENSPLHF. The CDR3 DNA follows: TGTGCCCGTCTCGAAGAGAATTCACCCCTCCACTTT.

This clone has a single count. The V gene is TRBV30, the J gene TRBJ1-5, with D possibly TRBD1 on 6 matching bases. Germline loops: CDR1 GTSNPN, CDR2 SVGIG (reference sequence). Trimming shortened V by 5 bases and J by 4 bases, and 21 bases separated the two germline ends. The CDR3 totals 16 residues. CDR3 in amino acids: CAWSPPGAVRNQPQHF. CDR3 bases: TGTGCCTGGTCGCCGCCAGGGGCTGTCCGGAATCAGCCCCAGCATTTT.